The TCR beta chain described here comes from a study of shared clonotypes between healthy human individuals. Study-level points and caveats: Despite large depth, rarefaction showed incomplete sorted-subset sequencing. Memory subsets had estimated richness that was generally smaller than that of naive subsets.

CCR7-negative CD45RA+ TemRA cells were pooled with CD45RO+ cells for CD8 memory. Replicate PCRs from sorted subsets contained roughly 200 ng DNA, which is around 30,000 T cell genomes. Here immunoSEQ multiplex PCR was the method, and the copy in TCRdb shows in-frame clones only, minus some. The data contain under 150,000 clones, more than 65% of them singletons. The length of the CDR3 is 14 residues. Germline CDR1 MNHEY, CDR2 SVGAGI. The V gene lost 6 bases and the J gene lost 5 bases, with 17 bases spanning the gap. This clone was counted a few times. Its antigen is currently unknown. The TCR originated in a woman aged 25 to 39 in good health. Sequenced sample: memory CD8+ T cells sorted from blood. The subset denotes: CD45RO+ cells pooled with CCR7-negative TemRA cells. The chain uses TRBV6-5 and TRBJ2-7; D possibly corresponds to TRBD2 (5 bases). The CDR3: CASRPGLNVNEQYF. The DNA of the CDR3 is TGTGCCAGCAGACCCGGACTTAATGTCAACGAGCAGTACTTC.